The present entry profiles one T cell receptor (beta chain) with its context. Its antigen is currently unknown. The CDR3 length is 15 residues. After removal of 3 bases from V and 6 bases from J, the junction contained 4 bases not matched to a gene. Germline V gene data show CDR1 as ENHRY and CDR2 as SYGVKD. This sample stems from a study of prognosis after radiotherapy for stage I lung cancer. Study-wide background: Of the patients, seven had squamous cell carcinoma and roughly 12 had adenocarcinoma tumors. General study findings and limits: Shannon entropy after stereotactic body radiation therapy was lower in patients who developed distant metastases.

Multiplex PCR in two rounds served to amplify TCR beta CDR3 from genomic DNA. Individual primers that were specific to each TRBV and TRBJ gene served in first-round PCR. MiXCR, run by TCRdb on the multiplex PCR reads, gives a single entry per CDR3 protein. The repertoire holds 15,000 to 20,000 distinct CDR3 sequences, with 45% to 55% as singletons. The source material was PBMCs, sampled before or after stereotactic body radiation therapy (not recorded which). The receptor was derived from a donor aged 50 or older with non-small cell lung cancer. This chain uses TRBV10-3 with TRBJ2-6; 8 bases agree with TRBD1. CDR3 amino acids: CAISDRGRLANVLTF. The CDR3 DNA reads TGTGCCATCAGTGACAGGGGGCGCTTGGCCAACGTCCTGACTTTC.